A selection of T cell receptor beta chains follows, all from one sample in a study of blood T cell repertoires in COVID-19. Produced via immunoSEQ multiplex PCR; TCRdb's table is partial and in-frame only. This table has approximately 270,000 clones, just under 90% appearing once. Sequencing input: PBMCs or T cells enriched from blood (not recorded which). The origin of the receptors is a woman in her 30s with acute COVID-19. The CDR3 runs from the conserved cysteine through the conserved F or W. D genes are given only for firm matches. Size values are once, few and many counts, or a class for expanded clones, and some rows have none.

TRBV6-5	-	TRBJ2-2	-	CASSYVLGELFF	TGTGCCAGCAGTTATGTTCTCGGGGAGCTGTTTTTT
TRBV11-2	TRBD1	TRBJ2-5	-	CASSSRTGVETQYF	TGTGCCAGCAGCTCACGGACAGGGGTGGAGACCCAGTACTTC
TRBV4-3	TRBD1	TRBJ1-1	few	CASSQTTGAHTEAFF	TGCGCCAGCAGCCAAACCACAGGGGCCCACACTGAAGCTTTCTTT
TRBV5-1	-	TRBJ2-3	-	CASSAGMGTDTQYF	TGCGCCAGCAGCGCCGGGATGGGGACAGATACGCAGTATTTT
TRBV19	-	TRBJ2-7	-	CASSIGLAYEQYF	TGTGCCAGTAGTATAGGATTAGCCTACGAGCAGTACTTC
TRBV9	-	TRBJ2-7	-	CASSVDRAGEQYF	TGTGCCAGCAGCGTAGACAGGGCGGGCGAGCAGTACTTC
TRBV4-2	TRBD2	TRBJ2-1	few	CASSQEEGGPSEQFF	TGTGCCAGCAGCCAAGAGGAGGGAGGGCCCTCGGAGCAGTTCTTC
TRBV4-2	TRBD1	TRBJ1-2	-	CASSQEDTGGLKGYTF	TGTGCCAGCAGCCAAGAGGATACAGGGGGTTTGAAGGGCTACACCTTC
TRBV27	TRBD1	TRBJ2-7	-	CASSFRQGISYEQYF	TGTGCCAGCAGTTTTAGACAGGGAATCTCCTACGAGCAGTACTTC
TRBV7-7	TRBD2	TRBJ2-5	-	CASSSKTSGRVETQYF	TGTGCCAGCAGCTCAAAGACTAGCGGGAGGGTAGAGACCCAGTACTTC
TRBV5-1	TRBD1	TRBJ2-1	-	CASTGQGNNEQFF	TGCGCCAGCACGGGACAGGGGAACAATGAGCAGTTCTTC
TRBV7-3	TRBD1	TRBJ2-2	-	CASSLIQGASTGELFF	TGTGCCAGCAGCTTAATACAGGGGGCCAGTACCGGGGAGCTGTTTTTT
TRBV11-2	TRBD1	TRBJ1-1	-	CASSSYRGRGTEAFF	TGTGCCAGCAGCTCCTACAGGGGAAGGGGCACTGAAGCTTTCTTT
TRBV28	TRBD1	TRBJ1-1	once	CASSLTGGTEAFF	TGTGCCAGCAGTTTAACAGGGGGGACTGAAGCTTTCTTT
TRBV6-5	-	TRBJ1-1	-	CASSKNTEAFF	TGTGCCAGCAGCAAGAACACTGAAGCTTTCTTT
TRBV4-1	TRBD1	TRBJ2-7	-	CASSQADRGHYEQYF	TGCGCCAGCAGCCAAGCTGACAGGGGGCACTACGAGCAGTACTTC
TRBV7-8	-	TRBJ1-1	-	CASSLRGNTEAFF	TGTGCCAGCAGCTTAAGAGGGAACACTGAAGCTTTCTTT
TRBV7-9	-	TRBJ1-6	-	CASSPLEASSYNSPLHF	TGTGCCAGCAGCCCTCTTGAGGCGAGCTCCTATAATTCACCCCTCCACTTT
TRBV7-2	TRBD2	TRBJ2-1	once	CASSLKAGEVEQFF	TGTGCCAGCAGCTTAAAAGCGGGAGAGGTAGAGCAGTTCTTC
TRBV19	-	TRBJ1-2	-	CASSIVGRGYGYTF	TGTGCCAGTAGTATAGTGGGGAGGGGCTATGGCTACACCTTC
TRBV19	-	TRBJ2-2	-	CASSIDGGGNTGELFF	TGTGCCAGTAGTATAGATGGCGGAGGGAACACCGGGGAGCTGTTTTTT
TRBV18	TRBD1	TRBJ2-7	-	CASSTRQGSNEQYF	TGTGCCAGCTCAACGAGACAGGGCTCTAACGAGCAGTACTTC
TRBV28	-	TRBJ2-7	once	CASSPPEEGRYEQYF	TGTGCCAGCAGTCCACCGGAGGAGGGGCGGTACGAGCAGTACTTC
TRBV4-3	-	TRBJ2-4	-	CASSQVSGGSLSKNIQYF	TGCGCCAGCAGCCAAGTTAGTGGAGGATCGCTATCCAAAAACATTCAGTACTTC
TRBV15	TRBD2	TRBJ2-3	-	CATSRDREGSVDTQYF	TGTGCCACCAGCAGAGATAGGGAGGGGTCGGTGGATACGCAGTATTTT